These T cell receptor beta chains were read from a single sample in a study of long-term antiretroviral therapy in people with HIV. Clones were sequenced by immunoSEQ multiplex PCR, and TCRdb holds only the in-frame ones, with some missing. Of more than 15,000 clones listed, around 94% are singletons. The starting material was unsorted PBMCs, obtained roughly 6.4 years after starting antiretroviral therapy. These receptors were collected from a woman aged 50 to 60 with HIV. Both conserved end residues are part of each CDR3. Each record gives: J gene, D gene, V gene, clone size, CDR3 DNA, CDR3 protein. The D gene is left open where the match is weak. Some rows mark clone size as missing; the rest say once, few, many or name a class of expanded clone.

J: TRBJ1-1
D: .
V: TRBV18
size: .
DNA: TGTGCCAGCTCACCAATGAACAGGGAGGGGACTGAAGCTTTCTTT
CDR3: CASSPMNREGTEAFF

J: TRBJ2-1
D: TRBD2
V: TRBV9
size: once
DNA: TGTGCCAGCAGCGTAGGAGCTAGCGGGATCTCCAATGAGCAGTTCTTC
CDR3: CASSVGASGISNEQFF

J: TRBJ2-5
D: .
V: TRBV5-1
size: .
DNA: TGCGCCAGCAGCTTAATCGCGGAGCAAGAGACCCAGTACTTC
CDR3: CASSLIAEQETQYF

J: TRBJ1-2
D: TRBD1
V: TRBV18
size: .
DNA: TGTGCCAGCTCACCGGGACAGGGTAGCGATGGCTACACCTTC
CDR3: CASSPGQGSDGYTF

J: TRBJ2-3
D: TRBD2
V: TRBV19
size: .
DNA: TGTGCCAGTAGTCTCACACTAGCGGCCACAGATACGCAGTATTTT
CDR3: CASSLTLAATDTQYF

J: TRBJ2-2
D: .
V: TRBV9
size: .
DNA: TGTGCCAGCAGCGTGGACACTAGTCGCACCGGGGAGCTGTTTTTT
CDR3: CASSVDTSRTGELFF

J: TRBJ1-5
D: TRBD1
V: TRBV10-1
size: .
DNA: TGCGCCAGCGGAGGACAGGGGGTAATAGCAAGCAATCAGCCCCAGCATTTT
CDR3: CASGGQGVIASNQPQHF

J: TRBJ1-2
D: TRBD1
V: TRBV6-5
size: .
DNA: TGTGCCAGCAGTAAACAGGGGTTAAGCTATGGCTACACCTTC
CDR3: CASSKQGLSYGYTF

J: TRBJ2-3
D: .
V: TRBV7-2
size: .
DNA: TGTGCCAGCAGCTTTTGGAGGTCGGGTACAGATACGCAGTATTTT
CDR3: CASSFWRSGTDTQYF

J: TRBJ2-1
D: .
V: TRBV27
size: .
DNA: TGTGCCAGCCGTCGTTTTGGGGATGCCAGTGAGCAGTTCTTC
CDR3: CASRRFGDASEQFF

J: TRBJ1-1
D: TRBD1
V: TRBV6-1
size: .
DNA: TGTGCCAGCAGTGAGCCAGGGGGGTACACTGAAGCTTTCTTT
CDR3: CASSEPGGYTEAFF

J: TRBJ2-1
D: .
V: TRBV5-1
size: .
DNA: TGCGCCAGCAGCTTGGGACAGTCGTACAATGAGCAGTTCTTC
CDR3: CASSLGQSYNEQFF

J: TRBJ2-5
D: .
V: TRBV6-6
size: .
DNA: TGTGCCAGCAGTCCACAGGGATACCAAGAGACCCAGTACTTC
CDR3: CASSPQGYQETQYF

J: TRBJ2-1
D: .
V: TRBV25-1
size: .
DNA: TGTGCCAGCAGTGAAGGTCTTCGCAACTACAATGAGCAGTTCTTC
CDR3: CASSEGLRNYNEQFF

J: TRBJ2-7
D: TRBD2
V: TRBV7-2
size: .
DNA: TGTGCCAGCAGCTTTGGACTAGCGGGTATCTACGAGCAGTACTTC
CDR3: CASSFGLAGIYEQYF

J: TRBJ1-2
D: TRBD1
V: TRBV28
size: .
DNA: TGTGCCAGCTCGACAGGGGGTGAGAACTATGGCTACACCTTC
CDR3: CASSTGGENYGYTF

J: TRBJ1-1
D: .
V: TRBV7-9
size: .
DNA: TGTGCCAGCAGCCTATTCGACATGAACACTGAAGCTTTCTTT
CDR3: CASSLFDMNTEAFF

J: TRBJ2-7
D: TRBD2
V: TRBV19
size: .
DNA: TGTGCCAGTAGTATAATGGGCGGGGGGGACGGCGAGCAGTACTTC
CDR3: CASSIMGGGDGEQYF

J: TRBJ2-7
D: .
V: TRBV7-8
size: .
DNA: TGTGCCAGCAGCTTAGCGTCAGATTACGAGCAGTACTTC
CDR3: CASSLASDYEQYF

J: TRBJ2-7
D: TRBD2
V: TRBV11-2
size: .
DNA: TGTGCCAGCAGCTCACTATTCGGACTAGCGGGAGCAGGTGAGCAGTACTTC
CDR3: CASSSLFGLAGAGEQYF

J: TRBJ2-7
D: TRBD1
V: TRBV28
size: .
DNA: TGTGCCAGCATCGGGACAGGGACCTACGAGCAGTACTTC
CDR3: CASIGTGTYEQYF

J: TRBJ2-7
D: TRBD2
V: TRBV6-1
size: .
DNA: TGTGCCACCACGGCGGGAGCTTCCCACGAGCAGTACTTC
CDR3: CATTAGASHEQYF

J: TRBJ2-7
D: .
V: TRBV7-6
size: .
DNA: TGTGCCAGCAGTCTAGCAGAGGATCTCGAGCAGTACTTC
CDR3: CASSLAEDLEQYF

J: TRBJ2-7
D: .
V: TRBV11-1
size: .
DNA: TGTGCCAGCAGTCTAGAAGGGGTCCCTACGGCCGAGCAGTACTTC
CDR3: CASSLEGVPTAEQYF

J: TRBJ2-7
D: .
V: TRBV27
size: .
DNA: TGTGCCAGCACCTCGGACGGTTACGAGCAGTACTTC
CDR3: CASTSDGYEQYF

J: TRBJ2-1
D: .
V: TRBV5-8
size: .
DNA: TGTGCCAGCAGCTTGGTTTGGGGCCAATACAATGAGCAGTTCTTC
CDR3: CASSLVWGQYNEQFF

J: TRBJ2-2
D: .
V: TRBV27
size: .
DNA: TGTGCCAGCAGTTTGCCCTTCACCGGGGAGCTGTTTTTT
CDR3: CASSLPFTGELFF

J: TRBJ2-1
D: .
V: TRBV4-3
size: .
DNA: TGCGCCAGCAGCCAAGATCCGGACTATTCCACCTACAATGAGCAGTTCTTC
CDR3: CASSQDPDYSTYNEQFF

J: TRBJ2-3
D: .
V: TRBV5-1
size: .
DNA: TGCGCCAGCAGCTTGTTCGCAGTCCTTGGGGGCCCAGATACGCAGTATTTT
CDR3: CASSLFAVLGGPDTQYF

J: TRBJ1-5
D: TRBD1
V: TRBV28
size: .
DNA: TGTGCCAGCAGTCTAGACAGGGTCTCGGGCAATCAGCCCCAGCATTTT
CDR3: CASSLDRVSGNQPQHF

J: TRBJ2-5
D: TRBD1
V: TRBV19
size: .
DNA: TGTGCCAGTAGTATAATCGGGGACAGGGAGGAGACCCAGTACTTC
CDR3: CASSIIGDREETQYF

J: TRBJ2-3
D: .
V: TRBV7-9
size: .
DNA: TGTGCCAGCAGCCTTACAGGGACAGATACGCAGTATTTT
CDR3: CASSLTGTDTQYF

J: TRBJ2-7
D: .
V: TRBV21-1
size: once
DNA: TGTGCCAGCAGCAAACAGGCAGGGGCGCAAGTGTGTGGATGCACCTACGAGCAGTACTTC
CDR3: CASSKQAGAQVCGCTYEQYF

J: TRBJ2-2
D: TRBD2
V: TRBV7-2
size: .
DNA: TGTGCCAGCAGCTTATTTGCTAGCGGGAGCTCCGGGGAGCTGTTTTTT
CDR3: CASSLFASGSSGELFF

J: TRBJ2-7
D: .
V: TRBV10-3
size: .
DNA: TGTGCCATCAGTGATCCTCTCTTCCACGAGCAGTACTTC
CDR3: CAISDPLFHEQYF

J: TRBJ1-3
D: .
V: TRBV28
size: .
DNA: TGTGCCAGCAGTTTACTGGGAATGGGATCTGGAAACACCATATATTTT
CDR3: CASSLLGMGSGNTIYF

J: TRBJ2-3
D: .
V: TRBV11-3
size: .
DNA: TGTGCCAGCAGCTGGTCGGGGGGCTCCGATACGCAGTATTTT
CDR3: CASSWSGGSDTQYF

J: TRBJ1-1
D: .
V: TRBV27
size: .
DNA: TGTGCCAGCAGTGTACAGGTTAACACTGAAGCTTTCTTT
CDR3: CASSVQVNTEAFF

J: TRBJ2-7
D: .
V: TRBV10-3
size: .
DNA: TGTGCCATCAGTGAGGGGTCTGGAGATGTGCAGTACTTC
CDR3: CAISEGSGDVQYF

J: TRBJ2-3
D: TRBD2
V: TRBV7-9
size: .
DNA: TGTGCCAGCAGCTTAGGATCGCTAGCGGGAGTCGGAGATACGCAGTATTTT
CDR3: CASSLGSLAGVGDTQYF

J: TRBJ2-7
D: TRBD1
V: TRBV5-6
size: .
DNA: TGTGCCAGCAGAGGGACAGGGGTAGCCTACGAGCAGTACTTC
CDR3: CASRGTGVAYEQYF

J: TRBJ2-1
D: .
V: TRBV11-3
size: .
DNA: TGTGCCAGCAGCTTAGGGGTAGCCAATGAGCAGTTCTTC
CDR3: CASSLGVANEQFF

J: TRBJ2-7
D: .
V: TRBV28
size: .
DNA: TGTGCCAGCAGTTCCGGGACACGCCCCTACGAGCAGTACTTC
CDR3: CASSSGTRPYEQYF

J: TRBJ2-2
D: .
V: TRBV6-9
size: .
DNA: TGTGCTACTTCCCGCCAAGTCTCGAACACCGGGGAGCTGTTTTTT
CDR3: CATSRQVSNTGELFF

J: TRBJ1-5
D: .
V: TRBV2
size: .
DNA: TGTGCCAGCAGGGTAAATCAGCCCCAGCATTTT
CDR3: CASRVNQPQHF

J: TRBJ2-7
D: .
V: TRBV7-2
size: .
DNA: TGTGCCAGCAACCTCGGACCCGTAACCTACGAGCAGTACTTC
CDR3: CASNLGPVTYEQYF

J: TRBJ2-1
D: .
V: TRBV5-1
size: .
DNA: TGCGCCAGCAGATCCTTAGTGGATGAGCAGTTCTTC
CDR3: CASRSLVDEQFF

J: TRBJ2-1
D: TRBD2
V: TRBV5-1
size: .
DNA: TGCGCCAGCAGCTTGGTGCTAGCGGGAGAAGGGAACAATGAGCAGTTCTTC
CDR3: CASSLVLAGEGNNEQFF